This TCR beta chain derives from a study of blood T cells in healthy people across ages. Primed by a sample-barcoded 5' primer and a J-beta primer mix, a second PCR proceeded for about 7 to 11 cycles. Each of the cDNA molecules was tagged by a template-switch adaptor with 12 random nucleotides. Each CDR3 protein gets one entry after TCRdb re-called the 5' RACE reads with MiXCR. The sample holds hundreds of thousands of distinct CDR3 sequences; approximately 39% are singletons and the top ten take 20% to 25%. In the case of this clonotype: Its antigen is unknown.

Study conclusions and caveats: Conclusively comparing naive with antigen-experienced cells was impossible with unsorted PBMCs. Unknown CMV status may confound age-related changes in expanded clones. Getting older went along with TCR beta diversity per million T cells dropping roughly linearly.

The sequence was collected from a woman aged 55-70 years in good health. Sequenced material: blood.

The CDR3 reads CASSRGLAGDRDTQYF. The CDR3 nucleotides read TGTGCCAGCAGCCGGGGACTAGCGGGGGATCGCGATACGCAGTATTTT. This chain connects TRBV7-9 to TRBJ2-3; 14 bases line up with TRBD2. V lost 5 bases to trimming and J lost 6 bases; unmatched junction nucleotides: 7. The CDR3 has 16 residues. CDR1 is SEHNR and CDR2 is FQNEAQ in the germline V gene (reference sequence).